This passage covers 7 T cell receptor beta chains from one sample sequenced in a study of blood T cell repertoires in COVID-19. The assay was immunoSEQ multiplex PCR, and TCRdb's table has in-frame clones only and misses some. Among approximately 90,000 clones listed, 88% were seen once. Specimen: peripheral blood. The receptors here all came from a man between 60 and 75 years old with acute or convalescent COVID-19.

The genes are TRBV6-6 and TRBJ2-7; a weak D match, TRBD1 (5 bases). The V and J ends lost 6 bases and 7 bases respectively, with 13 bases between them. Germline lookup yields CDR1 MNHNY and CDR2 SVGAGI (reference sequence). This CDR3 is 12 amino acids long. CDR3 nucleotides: TGTGCCAGCAGCCAAGGGGTTGGTGAGCAGTACTTC. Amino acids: CASSQGVGEQYF.

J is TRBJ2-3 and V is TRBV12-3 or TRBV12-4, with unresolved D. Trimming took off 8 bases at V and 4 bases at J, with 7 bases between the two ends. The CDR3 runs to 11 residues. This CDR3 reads CASRHADTQYF. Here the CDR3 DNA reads TGTGCCAGCCGACATGCAGATACGCAGTATTTT.

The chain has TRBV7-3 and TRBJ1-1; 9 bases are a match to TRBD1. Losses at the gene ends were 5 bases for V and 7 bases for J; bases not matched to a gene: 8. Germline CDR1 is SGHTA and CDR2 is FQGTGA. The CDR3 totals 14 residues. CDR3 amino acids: CASSPTGGEVEAFF. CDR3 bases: TGTGCCAGCAGCCCCACAGGGGGCGAGGTTGAAGCTTTCTTT.

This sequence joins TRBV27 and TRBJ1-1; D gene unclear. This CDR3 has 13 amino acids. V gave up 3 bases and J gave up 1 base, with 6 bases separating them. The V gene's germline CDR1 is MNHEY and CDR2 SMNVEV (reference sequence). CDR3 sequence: CASSLGRNTEAFF. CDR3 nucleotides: TGTGCCAGCAGTTTGGGCAGGAACACTGAAGCTTTCTTT.

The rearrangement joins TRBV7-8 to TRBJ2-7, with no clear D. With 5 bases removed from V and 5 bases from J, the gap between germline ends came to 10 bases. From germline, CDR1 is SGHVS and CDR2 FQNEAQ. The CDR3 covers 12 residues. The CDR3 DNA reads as TGTGCCAGCAGCCCTCAGGTCCACGAGCAGTACTTC. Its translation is CASSPQVHEQYF.

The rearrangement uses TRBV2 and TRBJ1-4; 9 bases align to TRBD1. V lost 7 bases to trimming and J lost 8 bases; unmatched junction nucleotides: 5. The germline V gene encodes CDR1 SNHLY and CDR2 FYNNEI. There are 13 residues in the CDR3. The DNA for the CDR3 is TGTGCCAGCATGGACAGGGGAGGGGAAAAACTGTTTTTT. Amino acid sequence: CASMDRGGEKLFF.

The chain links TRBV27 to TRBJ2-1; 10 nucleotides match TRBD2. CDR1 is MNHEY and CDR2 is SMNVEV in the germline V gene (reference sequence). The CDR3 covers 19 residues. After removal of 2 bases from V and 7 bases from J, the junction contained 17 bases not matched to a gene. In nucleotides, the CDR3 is TGTGCCAGCAGTTTACCCCCCTTTGGGCTAGCGGGAGTCGTGAATGAGCAGTTCTTC. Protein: CASSLPPFGLAGVVNEQFF.